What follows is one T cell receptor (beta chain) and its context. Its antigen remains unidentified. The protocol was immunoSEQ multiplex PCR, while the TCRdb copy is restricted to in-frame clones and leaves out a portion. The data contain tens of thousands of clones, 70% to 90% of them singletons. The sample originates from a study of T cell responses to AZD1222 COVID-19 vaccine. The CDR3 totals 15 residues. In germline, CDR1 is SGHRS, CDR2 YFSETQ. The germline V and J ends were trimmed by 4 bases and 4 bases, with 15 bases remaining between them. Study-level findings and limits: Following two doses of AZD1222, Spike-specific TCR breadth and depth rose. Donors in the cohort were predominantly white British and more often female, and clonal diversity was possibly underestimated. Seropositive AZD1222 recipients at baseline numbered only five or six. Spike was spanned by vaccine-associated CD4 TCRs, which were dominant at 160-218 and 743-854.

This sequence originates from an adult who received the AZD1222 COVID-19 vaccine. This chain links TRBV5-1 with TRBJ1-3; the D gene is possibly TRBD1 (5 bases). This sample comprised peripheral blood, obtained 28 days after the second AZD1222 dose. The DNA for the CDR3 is TGCGCCAGCAGCATTGCAGGGACTTACGGAAACACCATATATTTT. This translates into CASSIAGTYGNTIYF.